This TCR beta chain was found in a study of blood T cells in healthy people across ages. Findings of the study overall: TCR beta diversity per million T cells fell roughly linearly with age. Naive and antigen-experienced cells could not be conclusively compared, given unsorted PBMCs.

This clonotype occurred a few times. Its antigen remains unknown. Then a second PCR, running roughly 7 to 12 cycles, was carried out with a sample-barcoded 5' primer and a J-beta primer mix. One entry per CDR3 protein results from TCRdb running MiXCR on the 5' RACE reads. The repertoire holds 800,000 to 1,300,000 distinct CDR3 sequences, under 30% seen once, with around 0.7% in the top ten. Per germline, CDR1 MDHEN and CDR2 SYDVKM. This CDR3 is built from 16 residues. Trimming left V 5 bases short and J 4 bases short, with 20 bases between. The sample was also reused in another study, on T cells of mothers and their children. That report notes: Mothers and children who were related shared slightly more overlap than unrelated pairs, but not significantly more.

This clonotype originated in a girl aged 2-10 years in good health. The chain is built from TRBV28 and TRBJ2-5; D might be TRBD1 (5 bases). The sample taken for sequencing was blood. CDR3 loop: CASSATSKGVGETQYF. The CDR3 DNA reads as TGTGCCAGCAGTGCAACCTCTAAAGGGGTGGGAGAGACCCAGTACTTC.